Here is one T cell receptor beta chain with its context. The antigen it recognizes is unknown. No quality values exist for individual bases; no much larger clone is one base distant. This sample was taken from a study of cytomegalovirus exposure and HLA in healthy donors (dated by TCRdb to 2017 to 2019). Regarding the research as a whole: An earlier analysis of approximately 640 of the donors reported 276 Gb of sequence data and 117 million unique TCR beta sequences from some 180 million T cells. Class I and class II HLA loci were covered by the typing at four-digit resolution. A later analysis re-examined previously published TCR beta repertoires from about 670 donors and added high-resolution HLA genotyping to investigate patterns of TCR occurrence. An early release that covered several hundred HLA-typed donors contained approximately 300 gigabases of sequencing data and roughly 84 million unique TCR sequences. Among some 400 genotyped donors of the cohort, an average of approximately 240,000 unique TCR beta nucleotide sequences was sequenced per donor, of which about 18% were non-productive. The study aimed to test whether signatures of past pathogen exposure could be identified by cataloging public T cell receptors. The study used immunosequencing to profile the T cell repertoires of more than 650 subjects and linked those repertoires to cytomegalovirus serostatus. The later analysis used no new phenotypic data to find candidate immune exposures, relying instead on TCR beta sequences and their occurrence across donors. Because of strong linkage in the cohort, 5 or 6 DR-DQ haplotypes were treated as single units for association and clustering. Donor age, sex, ethnicity and CMV serostatus were compiled alongside the repertoire data. Of the approximately 400 genotyped donors, over 70% fell in the genetic ancestry cluster associated with self-reported Caucasian donors. Typing coverage varied by locus: roughly 620-640 donors for A, B, C, DRB1 and DQB1; 500 to 550 for DQA1; 606 for DPA1; some 470 for DPB1. An earlier analysis of 587 of the donors applied high-throughput TCR beta sequencing to assess whether each TCR beta V gene segment acted as functional or pseudogenic. A later genetic analysis used genome-wide SNP genotypes for about 65% of the 666 donors, treating that subset as a discovery cohort. The study combined high-throughput TCR immunosequencing, statistical association of individual TCRs with disease status, and machine learning to predict cytomegalovirus infection status. A separate validation cohort of roughly 130 different subjects was used in addition to the roughly 620-subject first cohort. Every repertoire in the discovery cohort had been generated on one and the same sequencing platform. General conclusions and limits of the study: Because HLA typing was unavailable for some donors at each locus, only the typed subset was used in association tests. In a later genetic analysis, fewer N-insertions in productive TCRs were reported among donors in an Asian-associated ancestry cluster than the roughly 700-donor mean. The classifier was reported to diagnose cytomegalovirus status with high specificity and sensitivity in both the original and validation cohorts. A later analysis found that TCR association rates varied across HLA loci, with DRB1 alleles showing the most associated TCRs and HLA-C alleles the fewest. In a later analysis, several top co-occurrence clusters were reported to appear linked to parvovirus B19, influenza, CMV and Epstein-Barr virus. Presence/absence analyses assumed roughly uniform sequencing depth across donors, an assumption that may not hold. The study gave a list of about 160 TCR beta chains associated with cytomegalovirus. Most CMV-associated TCR beta chains appeared to be HLA-restricted in a later analysis, and the HLA associations seemed to be driven largely by CMV exposure. Because the 87-base-pair reads could not distinguish some IMGT-functional V segments, including TRBV6-2 and TRBV6-3, those segments were excluded. A further reported finding was that TCR beta sequences accurately predicted the HLA-A and HLA-B alleles for most subjects in the first cohort. Linkage disequilibrium might explain the correlated functional status among segregating V segments, but an unknown experimental factor could not be ruled out. For the cohort, immune exposure information was limited to CMV serostatus. The authors suggested that the approach could potentially be extended to other disease states and immunological phenotypes. A few of the identified cytomegalovirus-associated TCR beta chains were confirmed in vitro to be specific for cytomegalovirus antigens. The earlier analysis of 587 of the donors excluded roughly 17 rarely observed V segments, including chromosome 9 orphons, because counts were too low. While some public TCRs were present in many individuals, most TCR sequences turned up only very rarely across donors. A later analysis associated about 18,000 TCR beta sequences with specific HLA alleles at a false discovery rate of 0.05. In a later analysis, HLA-associated TCR beta chains were found to be more clonally expanded and to have lower generation probabilities than equally common non-associated chains. Strong co-occurrence of HLA alleles, especially DR and DQ, made assigning TCR associations to individual alleles difficult. In this cohort, only TCR beta chains were sequenced, and detectable features were limited by the absence of alpha or paired-chain data. An association between a missense DCLRE1C variant and V-gene and J-gene trimming of TCR beta chains was found in a later genetic analysis and replicated in an independent cohort. A cluster of highly shared sequence variants was judged likely to be a technical artifact of the sequencing pipeline. An earlier analysis of approximately 500 of the donors showed that most TCR beta V segments appeared in productive rearrangements either about 87% or about 30% of the time, which broadly matched IMGT annotations.

Libraries were prepared through the immunoSEQ multiplex PCR assay. A mixture of 60 forward primers for TCR Vbeta segments and 13 reverse primers for TCR Jbeta segments was used in the multiplex PCR. The CDR3 region of rearranged TCR beta genes was amplified from genomic DNA by a multiplex PCR assay. The Illumina HiSeq System was used to sequence the amplified TCR beta libraries as 87-base-pair reads. Concerning the study's data processing: A later analysis tallied 80 million to 95 million unique TCR beta chains across the 666 repertoires, and some 10 million of those chains were shared by two or more donors. Raw reads were error-corrected and collapsed into unique sequences with a nearest-neighbor algorithm that merged closely related sequences to remove PCR and sequencing errors. To assign V, D and J gene segments, CDR3 sequences were aligned to IMGT reference sequences. For a sequence to be retained, at least a six-nucleotide match to both a V gene segment and a J gene segment was required. A rearrangement was called productive if the CDR3 had no stop codons and remained in frame with V and J, and every other rearrangement was called non-productive. Following IMGT convention, CDR3 was defined as the stretch from the second conserved V-encoded cysteine to the conserved J-encoded phenylalanine. The earlier analysis of approximately 590 of the donors excluded any sequence lacking an unambiguous match to a single V gene segment. An earlier analysis of 587 of the donors called V segments functional above 56.7% productive rearrangements and segregating when the between-donor standard deviation exceeded 5%. A statistical classification framework was built to diagnose cytomegalovirus status from the catalog of TCR beta chain sequences. In a later analysis, TCR nucleotide sequences were compared against IMGT/GENE-DB human TR gene sequences so that V and J genes could be assigned. In a later analysis, CDR3 sequences and most-parsimonious VDJ recombination scenarios were assigned using the TCRdist pipeline. A later analysis defined each TCR beta chain by its CDR3 amino acid sequence plus V-gene family, and excluded reads lacking a unique V-gene family. As a way to deal with suspected cross-contamination and a sequencing artifact, a later analysis dropped 450 to 700 nucleotide sequences that were highly shared and had low generation probability. In a later analysis, a clonal expansion index was calculated for each public chain from normalized within-repertoire ranks of inferred template counts. Generation probabilities in a later analysis came from a VDJ recombination model fitted to out-of-frame rearrangements, and those results were checked against IGoR. A later analysis scored TCR-TCR, TCR-HLA and TCR-CMV co-occurrence with hypergeometric tests, applying a repertoire-size bias correction to TCR pairs. A later analysis estimated false discovery rates by permuting HLA or CMV assignments 20 times. A later analysis grouped co-occurring TCRs with DBSCAN, adding TCRdist sequence similarity when clustering within HLA-allele-positive subsets. Co-occurrence clustering excluded repertoires with fewer than 30,000 or more than 120,000 public chains, plus five with anomalous nucleotide sharing. TCRdb obtained this table from immuneACCESS and retained in-frame rearrangements with V and J assigned. These tables miss some clones; where compared with another copy, unresolved V genes account for less than half of the shortfall, and the remainder is unexplained. V, J and clone size are those of that table, while D and trimming were read from the DNA. The sample includes about 120,000 clones, with roughly 72% observed a single time. The top ten clonotypes cover roughly 7.2% of the sample.

The cohort comprised approximately 700 healthy bone marrow donors. At the time of sampling, all cohort members were nominally healthy, though unrecorded immune exposures were likely present. The donor tested CMV seronegative, placing the donor among the 300 to 450 seronegative members of the cohort. Every donor gave a peripheral blood sample, and the peripheral blood mononuclear cells from that sample were used for TCR beta sequencing. The Qiagen DNeasy Blood Extraction Kit was used to extract genomic DNA from the blood cell samples. The CDR3 goes from the cysteine to the phenylalanine over 15 residues. Only the CDR3 part of the read is kept: 45 bases, read in frame from the first base. Per the germline V gene, LGHNA is the CDR1 and YSLEER is the CDR2. Here V drops 5 bases and J drops 4 bases, and the junction holds 7 bases not matched to any gene.

The sequence came from a male donor in good health and CMV-seronegative. The chain is made from TRBV4-3 and TRBJ2-1, with TRBD1 matching 8 junction bases. The material sequenced was PBMCs. The DNA sequence is TGCGCCAGCAGCGAGGGGACAGGTACATACAATGAGCAGTTCTTC. Its protein reads: CASSEGTGTYNEQFF.